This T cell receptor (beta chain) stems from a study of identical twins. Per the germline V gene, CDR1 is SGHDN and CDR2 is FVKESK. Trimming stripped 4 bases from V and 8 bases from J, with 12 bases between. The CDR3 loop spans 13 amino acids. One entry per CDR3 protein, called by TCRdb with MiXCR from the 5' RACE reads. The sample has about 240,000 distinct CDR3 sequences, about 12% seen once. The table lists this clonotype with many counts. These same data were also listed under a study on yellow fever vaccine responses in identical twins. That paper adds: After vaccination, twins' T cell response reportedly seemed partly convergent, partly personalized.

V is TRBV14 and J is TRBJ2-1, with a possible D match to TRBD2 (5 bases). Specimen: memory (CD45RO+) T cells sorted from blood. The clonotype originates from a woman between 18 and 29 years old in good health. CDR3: CASSLRPSYEQFF. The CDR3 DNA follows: TGTGCCAGCAGCCTAAGACCTAGCTATGAGCAGTTCTTC.